At least ten counts were recorded for the clone carrying this TCR beta chain. The sample belongs to a study of neurological immune-mediated disorders. TCRdb processed the 5' RACE reads anew with MiXCR; each CDR3 protein has one entry. The table has about 79,000 distinct CDR3 sequences, roughly an eighth seen once. CDR1 and CDR2 (germline): SNHLY, FYNNEI. This CDR3 has 12 amino acids. Unmatched junction bases numbered 3, after V lost 6 bases and J lost 8 bases. Specimen: PBMCs. The J gene is TRBJ2-1, the V gene TRBV2, with 8 bases fitting TRBD2. This clonotype originated in a woman aged 45-65 years in good health. CDR3 region: CASRTGGDEQFF. In nucleotides, the CDR3 is TGTGCCAGCAGGACGGGAGGGGATGAGCAGTTCTTC. Together with reference TRBV2 and TRBJ2-1, the CDR3 gives the full variable domain: EPEVTQTPSHQVTQMGQEVILRCVPISNHLYFYWYRQILGQKVEFLVSFYNNEISEKSEIFDDQFSVERPDGSNFTLKIRSTKLEDSAMYFCASRTGGDEQFFGPGTRLTVL.